The 31 T cell receptor beta chains below all came from one sample that was sequenced in a study of vaccination and CD4 T cells after COVID-19. Described treatment: roughly 10-day PBMC culture with coronavirus spike peptide pools or control peptides (ViraFEST assay). An unexposed donor provided the CD4+ T cells, which were collected before the COVID-19 pandemic (2011-2018). Cultured CD4+ T-cell DNA underwent Oncomine TCR Beta short-read sequencing. TCRdb recomputed calls from the PCR reads with MiXCR, one row per CDR3 protein. The repertoire includes fewer than 10,000 distinct CDR3 sequences, 45% of them detected once, and about 11% sits in the top ten. These receptors lack a known antigen. Sequenced material: CD4+ T cells from blood, cultured in vitro. The receptors originated from a human donor in good health.

V gene TRBV12-3 or TRBV12-4 combines with J gene TRBJ2-7, with 10 bases matching TRBD2. The CDR3 spans 15 residues. After removal of 7 bases from V and 0 bases from J, the junction contained 6 bases not matched to a gene. The CDR3 loop reads CASTQSGRASYEQYF. The DNA for the CDR3 is TGTGCCAGCACCCAAAGCGGGAGGGCCTCCTACGAGCAGTACTTC.

The chain couples TRBV28 to TRBJ2-5; the D is unclear. The CDR3 spans 13 residues. Looked up from germline, CDR1 is MDHEN and CDR2 is SYDVKM. V was trimmed by 5 bases and J by 5 bases, leaving 12 bases between them. The CDR3 protein is CASSVATRETQYF. CDR3 nucleotide sequence: TGTGCCAGCAGTGTTGCGACGCGGGAGACCCAGTACTTC.

The chain couples TRBV7-9 to TRBJ1-1; 8 bases fit TRBD1. Germline assignment: CDR1 SEHNR and CDR2 FQNEAQ (reference sequence). The CDR3 has 14 amino acids. Germline trimming cut 6 bases from V and 4 bases from J; bases unmatched to any gene: 7. The CDR3 is CASSPGGVSTEAFF. CDR3 nucleotide sequence: TGTGCCAGCAGTCCAGGGGGCGTAAGCACTGAAGCTTTCTTT.

This clonotype showed up just a few times. The V call is TRBV2, the J call TRBJ2-7; a possible D gene is TRBD2 (5 bases). CDR1 is SNHLY, CDR2 FYNNEI, per germline. The CDR3 extends over 12 amino acids. The V end was cut by 5 bases, the J end by 6 bases, with 11 bases between. The CDR3 DNA sequence: TGTGCCAGCAGTCTGGGAGAATCCGAGCAGTACTTC. Protein sequence: CASSLGESEQYF. The whole variable domain, remainder taken from reference TRBV2 and TRBJ2-7, is EPEVTQTPSHQVTQMGQEVILRCVPISNHLYFYWYRQILGQKVEFLVSFYNNEISEKSEIFDDQFSVERPDGSNFTLKIRSTKLEDSAMYFCASSLGESEQYFGPGTRLTVT.

This rearrangement joins TRBV10-3 to TRBJ2-5; D unclear. This CDR3 is built from 11 residues. V lost 10 bases, J lost 1 base, and 7 bases lay in between. Germline assignment: CDR1 ENHRY and CDR2 SYGVKD. The CDR3 spells CATTSQETQYF. The DNA of the CDR3 is TGTGCCACGACCTCCCAAGAGACCCAGTACTTC.

This chain connects TRBV5-1 to TRBJ1-2; 9 positions match TRBD1. CDR1 and CDR2 (germline): SGHRS, YFSETQ. This CDR3 comprises 14 residues. V gave up 5 bases and J gave up 5 bases; unmatched junction bases: 7. The CDR3 here is CASRVLDRGYGYTF. CDR3 sequence (DNA): TGCGCCAGCAGGGTGTTGGACAGGGGATATGGCTACACCTTC. Full variable domain (missing parts from reference TRBV5-1 and TRBJ1-2): KAGVTQTPRYLIKTRGQQVTLSCSPISGHRSVSWYQQTPGQGLQFLFEYFSETQRNKGNFPGRFSGRQFSNSRSEMNVSTLELGDSALYLCASRVLDRGYGYTFGSGTRLTVV.

This clonotype was seen a single time. V and J are TRBV20-1 and TRBJ2-3; 7 nucleotides agree with TRBD2. The ends lost 2 bases at V and 6 bases at J; junction bases unmatched: 11. CDR1 is DFQATT, CDR2 SNEGSKA, per germline (reference sequence). The CDR3 covers 15 residues. The CDR3 DNA sequence: TGCAGTGCTAGAAGAGGGAGGGCCTACAACGATACGCAGTATTTT. This translates into CSARRGRAYNDTQYF.

The rearrangement uses TRBV27 and TRBJ1-2; perhaps TRBD1 as D (5 bases). This CDR3 has 15 amino acids. Trimming removed 11 bases from V and 0 bases from J, with 19 bases in between. CDR1 is MNHEY and CDR2 is SMNVEV in the germline V gene (reference sequence). The CDR3 protein is CAGTDSPGANYGYTF. CDR3 nucleotide sequence: TGTGCCGGAACAGACAGTCCCGGGGCTAACTATGGCTACACCTTC.

The chain recombines TRBV12-3 or TRBV12-4 with TRBJ1-5; D is unresolved. Trimming left V 3 bases short and J 2 bases short, with 8 bases between. This CDR3 contains 14 residues. CDR3 nucleotide sequence: TGTGCCAGCAGTTTTAATCTGGGCAATCAGCCCCAGCATTTT. Encoded protein: CASSFNLGNQPQHF.

This chain links TRBV5-6 with TRBJ1-6; no reliable D call. V lost 0 bases, J lost 7 bases, and 11 bases lay in between. The CDR3 has 15 amino acids. The germline CDR1 and CDR2 sequences are SGHDT and YYEEEE. The CDR3 loop is CASSLAGGSNSPLHF. The CDR3 coding sequence is TGTGCCAGCAGCTTGGCGGGAGGTAGCAATTCACCCCTCCACTTT.

Only a few counts were recorded for this clonotype. The chain uses TRBV6-4 and TRBJ1-1; 9 positions agree with TRBD1. CDR1 is MRHNA and CDR2 is SNTAGT in the germline V gene. The CDR3 sequence is 14 residues long. V shed 2 bases and J 7 bases; nucleotides not matched to a gene: 5. CDR3: CASSDTDRGYEAFF. Written as DNA, the CDR3 is TGTGCCAGCAGTGACACCGACAGGGGGTATGAAGCTTTCTTT.

This clonotype was seen more than once but under ten times. The rearrangement joins TRBV24-1 to TRBJ2-1; D unresolved. Trimming left V 3 bases short and J 8 bases short, with 10 bases between. Germline V gene lookup returns CDR1 KGHDR and CDR2 SFDVKD. The CDR3 sequence is 13 residues long. CDR3 sequence reads: CATSDPARDEQFF. In DNA form, the CDR3 reads TGTGCCACCAGTGATCCCGCTCGGGATGAGCAGTTCTTC.

J is TRBJ2-3 and V is TRBV29-1, with TRBD1 matching over 9 bases. The germline CDR1 and CDR2 sequences are SQVTM and ANQGSEA. The CDR3 has 13 amino acids. V dropped 7 bases and J dropped 4; count of bases not matched to a gene: 6. In DNA form, the CDR3 reads TGCAGCGGTCGGACAGGGGTGGCAGATACGCAGTATTTT. It translates to CSGRTGVADTQYF.

This clonotype has a handful of counts. The chain joins TRBV6-2 or TRBV6-3 to TRBJ1-1, with D perhaps matching TRBD1 (6 bases). Looked up from germline, CDR1 is MNHEY and CDR2 is SVGEGT. Trimming took 6 bases from V and 4 from J, leaving 15 bases between them. The CDR3 totals 14 residues. CDR3: CASSWSGQGTEAFF. In DNA form, the CDR3 reads TGTGCCAGCAGCTGGTCGGGACAAGGCACTGAAGCTTTCTTT.

This chain connects TRBV5-1 to TRBJ2-3, with D possibly being TRBD2 (5 bases). V was shortened by 3 bases and J by 4 bases, with 12 bases between the two germline ends. CDR1 SGHRS and CDR2 YFSETQ come from the germline V gene. The CDR3 is 14 residues long. CDR3 sequence (DNA): TGCGCCAGCAGCTCTGACCGAGGGTCAGATACGCAGTATTTT. It translates to CASSSDRGSDTQYF.

This clonotype was seen a few times. V gene TRBV27 combines with J gene TRBJ2-3; 8 bases are shared with TRBD1. Germline CDR1 reads MNHEY; CDR2 reads SMNVEV (reference sequence). CDR3 size: 16 residues. V was clipped by 4 bases and J by 2 bases; unmatched bases: 8. CDR3 amino acids: CASSSRTGKYTDTQYF. Here the CDR3 DNA reads TGTGCCAGCAGTTCCCGGACAGGGAAATACACAGATACGCAGTATTTT.

The chain employs TRBV12-3 or TRBV12-4 and TRBJ2-3, with TRBD1 identical over 9 bases. This CDR3 contains 16 residues. The trim removed 6 bases at V and 6 bases at J, leaving 13 bases unmatched. In DNA form, the CDR3 reads TGTGCCAGCAGCCGGTCGAGGACAGGGGCTTCGGATACGCAGTATTTT. It specifies CASSRSRTGASDTQYF.

In this sample, this clonotype turned up a few times. The chain uses TRBV28 and TRBJ1-6, with a possible D match to TRBD1 (5 bases). This CDR3 is 16 amino acids long. Germline lookup yields CDR1 MDHEN and CDR2 SYDVKM. The V gene lost 0 bases and the J gene lost 10 bases, with 16 bases spanning the gap. CDR3 sequence reads: CASSLCLGGYCSPLHF. CDR3 in DNA: TGTGCCAGCAGTTTATGCCTGGGGGGGTACTGCTCACCCCTCCACTTT.

This clonotype was found a few times. V is TRBV5-1 and J is TRBJ2-7; D gene unclear. V was pared by 2 bases and J by 3 bases, with 3 bases between. CDR1 and CDR2 from the germline V gene are SGHRS and YFSETQ. This CDR3 region has 11 residues. The CDR3 coding sequence is TGCGCCAGCAGCTTATTCTACGAGCAGTACTTC. It translates to CASSLFYEQYF.

This chain connects TRBV20-1 to TRBJ2-3; D possibly corresponds to TRBD2 (5 bases). CDR3 size: 13 residues. V was trimmed by 1 base and J by 11 bases, leaving 16 bases between them. Per the germline V gene, CDR1 is DFQATT and CDR2 is SNEGSKA (reference sequence). This CDR3 reads CSARAGLEVGQYF. The CDR3 region has the DNA TGCAGTGCTAGAGCCGGACTGGAGGTGGGGCAGTATTTT.

The gene calls are TRBV7-9 and TRBJ2-3; D remains unclear. The germline V and J ends were trimmed by 2 bases and 1 base, with 16 bases remaining between them. Per the germline V gene, CDR1 is SEHNR and CDR2 is FQNEAQ (reference sequence). This CDR3 spans 17 amino acids. DNA for the CDR3: TGTGCCAGCAGCTTATTCGTTTCGGGCCGGGGCACAGATACGCAGTATTTT. This gives the protein CASSLFVSGRGTDTQYF.

This clonotype qualifies as large. The chain carries TRBV20-1 and TRBJ2-1, with 10 bases fitting TRBD2. The J segment lost 5 bases and the V segment lost 5 bases, leaving 3 bases of the junction unmatched. The CDR3 consists of 13 residues. CDR1 and CDR2 (germline): DFQATT, SNEGSKA (reference sequence). The CDR3 loop is CSALAGVDNEQFF. CDR3 coding DNA: TGCAGTGCTCTAGCGGGAGTCGACAATGAGCAGTTCTTC.

This clonotype was seen only a few times. The chain has TRBV20-1 and TRBJ1-5, with 9 positions matching TRBD1. This CDR3 comprises 14 residues. Per the germline V gene, CDR1 is DFQATT and CDR2 is SNEGSKA (reference sequence). The V and J ends lost 3 bases and 4 bases, in that order; junction bases with no gene match: 4. The CDR3 region is CSASFDRGNQPQHF. The CDR3 coding sequence is TGCAGTGCTAGCTTTGACAGGGGGAATCAGCCCCAGCATTTT.

The gene calls are TRBV12-3 or TRBV12-4 and TRBJ1-1; 11 nucleotides align to TRBD1. V lost 1 base and J lost 2; bases outside the gene matches: 3. The CDR3 is 16 amino acids. CDR3 region: CASSLGTGGANTEAFF. In nucleotides, the CDR3 is TGTGCCAGCAGTTTAGGGACAGGGGGCGCAAACACTGAAGCTTTCTTT.

V and J are TRBV5-8 and TRBJ2-7; 8 bases are shared with TRBD2. With V trimmed by 3 bases and J by 3 bases, 5 bases remained unmatched. CDR3 length: 14 amino acids. CDR1 and CDR2 from the germline V gene are SGHTS and YDEGEE. CDR3 nucleotides: TGTGCCAGCAGCTGGTCTAGCGGGCTCTACGAGCAGTACTTC. It specifies CASSWSSGLYEQYF.

This clonotype has just a few counts. The chain carries TRBV7-2 and TRBJ1-1; D not resolved. The germline V and J ends were trimmed by 2 bases and 0 bases, with 10 bases remaining between them. Germline V gene sequence: CDR1 SGHTA, CDR2 FQGNSA. The CDR3 is 15 amino acids. The CDR3 DNA is TGTGCCAGCAGCTTATTCGCCGTCGTGAACACTGAAGCTTTCTTT. It specifies CASSLFAVVNTEAFF.

The chain uses TRBV5-4 and TRBJ2-5; D unresolved. Trimming left V 0 bases short and J 7 bases short, with 7 bases between. The CDR3 totals 12 residues. CDR1 SGHNT and CDR2 YYREEE come from the germline V gene (reference sequence). The CDR3 sequence is CASSLADGTQYF. The CDR3 nucleotides are TGTGCCAGCAGCTTGGCAGATGGGACCCAGTACTTC.

V and J are TRBV6-1 and TRBJ1-2; D is ambiguous. V lost 8 bases and J 5 bases, leaving 24 bases between the germline ends. Germline V gives CDR1 MNHNS, CDR2 SASEGT. The CDR3 extends over 16 amino acids. CDR3 in DNA: TGTGCCAGCTCCCTGGCAGTCTCCGCGAGTGGGTATGGCTACACCTTC. It encodes CASSLAVSASGYGYTF.

The rearrangement links TRBV29-1 to TRBJ2-7; 10 nucleotides match TRBD1. CDR1 is SQVTM, CDR2 ANQGSEA, per germline. J gave up 4 bases and V 6 bases, and 6 bases lay outside the gene matches. CDR3 size: 13 residues. The CDR3 DNA is TGCAGCGTCAGGACAGGGGGGAGGTACGAGCAGTACTTC. Protein: CSVRTGGRYEQYF.

Only a few counts were recorded for this clonotype. The J gene is TRBJ1-1, the V gene TRBV28; D is unclear. CDR3 size: 15 residues. In germline, CDR1 is MDHEN, CDR2 SYDVKM. V lost 5 bases, J lost 0 bases, and 13 bases lay in between. The CDR3 DNA reads as TGTGCCAGCAGTCCCCGTTTAGGCCTGAACACTGAAGCTTTCTTT. Its protein is CASSPRLGLNTEAFF.

The chain links TRBV19 to TRBJ2-7, with a possible D match to TRBD1 (6 bases). Germline values: CDR1 LNHDA, CDR2 SQIVND (reference sequence). Trimming took 3 bases from V and 5 from J, leaving 11 bases between them. The CDR3 extends over 13 amino acids. This CDR3 is CASSIQGTDEQYF. The CDR3 coding sequence is TGTGCCAGTAGTATTCAGGGGACGGACGAGCAGTACTTC. Variable domain in full (rest from reference TRBV19 and TRBJ2-7): DGGITQSPKYLFRKEGQNVTLSCEQNLNHDAMYWYRQDPGQGLRLIYYSQIVNDFQKGDIAEGYSVSREKKESFPLTVTSAQKNPTAFYLCASSIQGTDEQYFGPGTRLTVT.